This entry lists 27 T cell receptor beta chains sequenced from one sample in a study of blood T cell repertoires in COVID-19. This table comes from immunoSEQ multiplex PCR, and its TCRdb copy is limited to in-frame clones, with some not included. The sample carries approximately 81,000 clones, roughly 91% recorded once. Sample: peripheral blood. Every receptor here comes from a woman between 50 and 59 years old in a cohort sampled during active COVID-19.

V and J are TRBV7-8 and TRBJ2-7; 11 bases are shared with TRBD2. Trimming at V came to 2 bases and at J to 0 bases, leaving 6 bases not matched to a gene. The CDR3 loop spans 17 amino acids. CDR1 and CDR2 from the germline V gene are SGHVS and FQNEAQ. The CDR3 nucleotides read TGTGCCAGCAGCTTAAGACTAGCGGGAACCCTCTCCTACGAGCAGTACTTC. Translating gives CASSLRLAGTLSYEQYF.

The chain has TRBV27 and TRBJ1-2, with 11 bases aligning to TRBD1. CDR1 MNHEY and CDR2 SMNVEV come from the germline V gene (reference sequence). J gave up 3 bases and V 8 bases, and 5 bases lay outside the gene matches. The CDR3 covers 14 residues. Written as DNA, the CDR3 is TGTGCCAGCCGACAGGACAGGGGGCACTATGGCTACACCTTC. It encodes CASRQDRGHYGYTF.

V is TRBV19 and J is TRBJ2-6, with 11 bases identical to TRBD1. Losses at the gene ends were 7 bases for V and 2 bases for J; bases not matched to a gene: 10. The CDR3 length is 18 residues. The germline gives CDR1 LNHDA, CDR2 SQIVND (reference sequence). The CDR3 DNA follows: TGTGCCAGTACCCCGGTGGCGGGACAGGGGGCTGGGGCCAACGTCCTGACTTTC. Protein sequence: CASTPVAGQGAGANVLTF. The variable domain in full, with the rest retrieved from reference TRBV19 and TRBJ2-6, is DGGITQSPKYLFRKEGQNVTLSCEQNLNHDAMYWYRQDPGQGLRLIYYSQIVNDFQKGDIAEGYSVSREKKESFPLTVTSAQKNPTAFYLCASTPVAGQGAGANVLTFGAGSRLTVL.

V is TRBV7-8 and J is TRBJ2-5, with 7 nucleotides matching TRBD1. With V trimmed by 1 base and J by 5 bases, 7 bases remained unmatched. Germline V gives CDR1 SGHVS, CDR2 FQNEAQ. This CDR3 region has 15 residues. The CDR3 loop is CASSLVTGHWETQYF. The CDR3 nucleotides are TGTGCCAGCAGCTTAGTGACAGGGCATTGGGAGACCCAGTACTTC.

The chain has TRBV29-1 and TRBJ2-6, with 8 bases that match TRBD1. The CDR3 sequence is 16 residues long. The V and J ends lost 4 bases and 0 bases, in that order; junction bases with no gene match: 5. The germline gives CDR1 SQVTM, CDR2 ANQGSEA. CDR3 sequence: CSVVGTGFSGANVLTF. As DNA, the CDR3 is TGCAGCGTTGTAGGGACAGGCTTCTCTGGGGCCAACGTCCTGACTTTC.

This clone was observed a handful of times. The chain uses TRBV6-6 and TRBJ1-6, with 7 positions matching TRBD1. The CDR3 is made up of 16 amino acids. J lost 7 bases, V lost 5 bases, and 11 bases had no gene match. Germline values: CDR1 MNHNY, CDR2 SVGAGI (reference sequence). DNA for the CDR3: TGTGCCAGCAGTCAACCTAGACAGGGCCTAAATTCACCCCTCCACTTT. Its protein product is CASSQPRQGLNSPLHF.

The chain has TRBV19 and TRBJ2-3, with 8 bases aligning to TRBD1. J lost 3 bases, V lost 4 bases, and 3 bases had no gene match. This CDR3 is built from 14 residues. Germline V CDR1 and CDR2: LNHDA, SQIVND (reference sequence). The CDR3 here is CASSTGQGTDTQYF. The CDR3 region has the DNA TGTGCCAGTAGTACCGGACAGGGAACAGATACGCAGTATTTT.

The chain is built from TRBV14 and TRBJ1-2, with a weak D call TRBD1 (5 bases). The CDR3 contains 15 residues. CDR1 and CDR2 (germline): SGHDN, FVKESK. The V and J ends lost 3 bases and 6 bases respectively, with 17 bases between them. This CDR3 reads CASSQDGRAADGYTF. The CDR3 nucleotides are TGTGCCAGCAGCCAGGATGGCAGGGCGGCGGATGGCTACACCTTC. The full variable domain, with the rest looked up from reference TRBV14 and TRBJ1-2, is EAGVTQFPSHSVIEKGQTVTLRCDPISGHDNLYWYRRVMGKEIKFLLHFVKESKQDESGMPNNRFLAERTGGTYSTLKVQPAELEDSGVYFCASSQDGRAADGYTFGSGTRLTVV.

This CDR3 is CAAQNGQGSNSPLHF. The CDR3, as DNA: TGTGCCGCTCAGAACGGACAGGGGAGTAATTCACCCCTCCACTTT. The chain carries TRBV10-3 and TRBJ1-6; TRBD1 matches 9 bases. The V segment lost 11 bases and the J segment 6 bases; nucleotides outside the gene matches: 11. Germline assignment: CDR1 ENHRY and CDR2 SYGVKD. This CDR3 comprises 15 residues.

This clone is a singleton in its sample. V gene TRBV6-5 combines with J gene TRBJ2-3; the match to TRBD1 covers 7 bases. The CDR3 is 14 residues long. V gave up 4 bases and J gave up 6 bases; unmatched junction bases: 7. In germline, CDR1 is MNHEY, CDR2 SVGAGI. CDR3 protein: CASSSGQALDTQYF. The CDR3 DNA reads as TGTGCCAGCAGTTCCGGACAGGCTCTGGATACGCAGTATTTT.

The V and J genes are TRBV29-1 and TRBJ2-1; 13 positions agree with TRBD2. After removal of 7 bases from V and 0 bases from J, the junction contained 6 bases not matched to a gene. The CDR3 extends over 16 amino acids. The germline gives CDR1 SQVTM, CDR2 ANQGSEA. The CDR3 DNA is TGCAGCGGCGGGACTAGCGGGACGCTCTCCTACAATGAGCAGTTCTTC. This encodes CSGGTSGTLSYNEQFF.

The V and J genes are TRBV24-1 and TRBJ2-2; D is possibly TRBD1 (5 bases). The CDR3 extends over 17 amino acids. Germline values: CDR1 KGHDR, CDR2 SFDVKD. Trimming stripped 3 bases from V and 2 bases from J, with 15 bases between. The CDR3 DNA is TGTGCCACCAGTGATCCCAACACAGGTCCAAACACCGGGGAGCTGTTTTTT. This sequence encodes CATSDPNTGPNTGELFF.

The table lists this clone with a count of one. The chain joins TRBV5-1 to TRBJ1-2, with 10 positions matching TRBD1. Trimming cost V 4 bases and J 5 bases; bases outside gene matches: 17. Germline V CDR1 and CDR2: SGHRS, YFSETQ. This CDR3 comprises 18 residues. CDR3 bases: TGCGCCAGCAGCCTGGCCGAAGACAGGGGGCGCCTGAGATATGGCTACACCTTC. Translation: CASSLAEDRGRLRYGYTF.

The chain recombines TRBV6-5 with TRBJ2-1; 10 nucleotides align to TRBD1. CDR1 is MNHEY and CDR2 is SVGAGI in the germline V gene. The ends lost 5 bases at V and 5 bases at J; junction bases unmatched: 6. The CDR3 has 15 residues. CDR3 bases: TGTGCCAGCAGTCGGGACAGGGGTGGAAACAATGAGCAGTTCTTC. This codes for CASSRDRGGNNEQFF.

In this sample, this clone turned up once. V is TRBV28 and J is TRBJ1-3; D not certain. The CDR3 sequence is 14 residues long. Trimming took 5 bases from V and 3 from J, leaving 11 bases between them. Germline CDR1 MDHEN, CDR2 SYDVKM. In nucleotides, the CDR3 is TGTGCCAGCAGTCCCCCCTCAGTTGGAAACACCATATATTTT. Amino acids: CASSPPSVGNTIYF.

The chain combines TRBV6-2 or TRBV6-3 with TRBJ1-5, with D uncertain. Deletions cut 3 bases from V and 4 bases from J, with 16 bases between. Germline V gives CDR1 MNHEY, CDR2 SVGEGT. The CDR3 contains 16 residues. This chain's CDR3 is CASSYRDKGLNQPQHF. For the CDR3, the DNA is TGTGCCAGCAGTTATAGAGACAAAGGTTTAAATCAGCCCCAGCATTTT.

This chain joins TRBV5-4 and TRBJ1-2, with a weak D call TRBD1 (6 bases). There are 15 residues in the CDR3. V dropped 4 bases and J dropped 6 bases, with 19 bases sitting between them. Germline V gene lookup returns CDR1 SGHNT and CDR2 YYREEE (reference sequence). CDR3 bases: TGTGCCAGCAGCGGGGATAACAGGGCTACGGATGGCTACACCTTC. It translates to CASSGDNRATDGYTF.

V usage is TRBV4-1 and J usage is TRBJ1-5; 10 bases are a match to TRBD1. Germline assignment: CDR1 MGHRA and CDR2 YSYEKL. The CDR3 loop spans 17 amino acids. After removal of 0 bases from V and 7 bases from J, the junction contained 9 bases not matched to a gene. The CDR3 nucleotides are TGCGCCAGCAGCCAAGATCCGGGACAGGGGCTTTGGCAGCCCCAGCATTTT. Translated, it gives CASSQDPGQGLWQPQHF.

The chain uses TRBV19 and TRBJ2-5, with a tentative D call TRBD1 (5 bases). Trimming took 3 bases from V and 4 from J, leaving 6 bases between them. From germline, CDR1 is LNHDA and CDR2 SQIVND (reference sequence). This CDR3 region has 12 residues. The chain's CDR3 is CASSIRGETQYF. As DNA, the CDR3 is TGTGCCAGTAGTATTAGGGGAGAGACCCAGTACTTC.

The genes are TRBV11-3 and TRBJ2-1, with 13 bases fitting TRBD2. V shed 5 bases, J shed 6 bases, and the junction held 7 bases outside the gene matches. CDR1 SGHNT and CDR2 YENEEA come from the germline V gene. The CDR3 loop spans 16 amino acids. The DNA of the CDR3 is TGTGCCAGCAGCCCAACTAGCGGGAGGGAGGGCAATGAGCAGTTCTTC. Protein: CASSPTSGREGNEQFF.

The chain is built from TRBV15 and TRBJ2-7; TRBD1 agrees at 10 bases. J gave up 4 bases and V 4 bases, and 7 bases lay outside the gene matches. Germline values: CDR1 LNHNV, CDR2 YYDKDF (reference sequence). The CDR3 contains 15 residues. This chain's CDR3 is CATSIEGGQGYEQYF. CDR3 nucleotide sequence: TGTGCCACCAGCATTGAAGGGGGACAGGGGTACGAGCAGTACTTC.

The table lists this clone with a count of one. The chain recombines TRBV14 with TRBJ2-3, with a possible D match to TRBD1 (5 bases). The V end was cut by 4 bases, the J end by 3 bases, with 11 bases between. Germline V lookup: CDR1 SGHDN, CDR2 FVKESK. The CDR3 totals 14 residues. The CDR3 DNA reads TGTGCCAGCAGCCCCGTTCAGGGAACAGATACGCAGTATTTT. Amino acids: CASSPVQGTDTQYF.

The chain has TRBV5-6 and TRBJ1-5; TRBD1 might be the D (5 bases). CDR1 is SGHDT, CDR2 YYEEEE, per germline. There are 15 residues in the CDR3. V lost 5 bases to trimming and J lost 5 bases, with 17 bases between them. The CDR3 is CASSSRGRWDQPQHF. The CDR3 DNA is TGTGCCAGCAGTTCCCGGGGGAGGTGGGATCAGCCCCAGCATTTT. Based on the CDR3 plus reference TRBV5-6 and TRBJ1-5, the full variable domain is DAGVTQSPTHLIKTRGQQVTLRCSPKSGHDTVSWYQQALGQGPQFIFQYYEEEERQRGNFPDRFSGHQFPNYSSELNVNALLLGDSALYLCASSSRGRWDQPQHFGDGTRLSIL.

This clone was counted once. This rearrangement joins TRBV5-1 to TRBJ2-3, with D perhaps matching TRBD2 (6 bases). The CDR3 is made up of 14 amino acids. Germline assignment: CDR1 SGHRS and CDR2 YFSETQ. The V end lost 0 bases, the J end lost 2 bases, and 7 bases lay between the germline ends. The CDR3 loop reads CASSLGDSTDTQYF. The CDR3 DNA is TGCGCCAGCAGCTTGGGGGACTCCACAGATACGCAGTATTTT.

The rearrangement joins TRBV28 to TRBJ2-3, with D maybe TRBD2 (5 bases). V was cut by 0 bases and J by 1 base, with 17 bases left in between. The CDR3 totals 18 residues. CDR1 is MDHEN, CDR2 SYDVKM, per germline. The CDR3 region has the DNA TGTGCCAGCAGTTTATGGAAATTGAGCGGAGTGGGCACAGATACGCAGTATTTT. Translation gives CASSLWKLSGVGTDTQYF.

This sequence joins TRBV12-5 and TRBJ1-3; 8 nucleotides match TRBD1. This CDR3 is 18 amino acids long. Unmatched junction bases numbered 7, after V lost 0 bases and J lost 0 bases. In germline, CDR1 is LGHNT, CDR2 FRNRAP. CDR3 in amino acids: CASGLVPAGGISGNTIYF. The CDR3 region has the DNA TGTGCTAGTGGTTTGGTACCGGCAGGGGGCATCTCTGGAAACACCATATATTTT.

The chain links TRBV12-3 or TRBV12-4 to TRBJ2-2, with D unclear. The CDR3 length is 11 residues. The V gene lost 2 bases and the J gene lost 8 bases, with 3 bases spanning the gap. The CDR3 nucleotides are TGTGCCAGCAGTTTACGGGGGGAGCTGTTTTTT. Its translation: CASSLRGELFF.